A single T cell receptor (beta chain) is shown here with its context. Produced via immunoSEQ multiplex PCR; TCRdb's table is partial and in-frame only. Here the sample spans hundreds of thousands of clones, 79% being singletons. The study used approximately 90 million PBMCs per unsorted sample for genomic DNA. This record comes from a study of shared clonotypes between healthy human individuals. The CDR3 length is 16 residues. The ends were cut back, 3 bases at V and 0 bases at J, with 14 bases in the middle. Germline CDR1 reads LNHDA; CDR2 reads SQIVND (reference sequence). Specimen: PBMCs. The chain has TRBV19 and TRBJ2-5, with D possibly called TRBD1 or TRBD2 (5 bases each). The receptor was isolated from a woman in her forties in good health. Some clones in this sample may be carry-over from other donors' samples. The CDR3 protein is CASSINWGPHQETQYF. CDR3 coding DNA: TGTGCCAGTAGTATCAACTGGGGACCACACCAAGAGACCCAGTACTTC.